Listed here is a single T cell receptor (beta chain). Its antigen is unknown. Base qualities are not at hand, and no much larger clone is one base apart. Taken from cysteine to phenylalanine, the CDR3 has 16 residues. Only CDR3 DNA remains: 48 bases, in frame from the first base. The germline V gene gives CDR1 as ENHRY and CDR2 as SYGVKD. Trimming accounts for 5 bases at V and 0 bases at J, while the number of junction bases matched to no gene is 6. This record comes from a study of brain T cells in children with intractable seizures (TCRdb year 2021). Looking at the study overall: Resected brain tissue from some 49 pediatric epilepsy surgery cases was initially screened for immune gene transcripts with a NanoString immunology panel. Among the roughly 12 selected surgery cases, eight also had pre-surgery blood sequenced, leaving four with brain tissue only. The study at large found these results: Viral specificity was inferred solely from CDR3 sequence similarity, and the HCMV serostatus of the patients was not known. Because sequencing depth differed between pre- and post-surgery blood, the absence of clones from the pre-surgery sample may reflect undersampling.

The meaning of the sample's time point label: blood from clinic visit 5 months post-surgery; TSC patient then seizure free. Surgery cases with the highest brain T cell transcript signatures were selected for TCR beta chain sequencing of brain tissue and, where available, blood. Prior to surgery, the patients had been treated with at least one anti-epileptic drug. TCR-sequenced patients were children with drug-resistant epilepsy due to tuberous sclerosis complex, focal cortical dysplasia, Rasmussen encephalitis or hemimegalencephaly. The Monarch genomic DNA purification kit was used to extract bulk genomic DNA from unsorted brain tissue and from whole blood. TCR beta chain sequences were generated from genomic DNA using the immunoSEQ assay. The source study handled its data this way. CDR3 sequences that did not begin with the conserved framework cysteine at position 104 were removed by hand. Clonality was calculated as one minus the normalized Shannon's Diversity Index, with values ranging from 0 (maximal diversity) to 1 (oligoclonal). Chi-squared comparison-of-proportions tests were used to check whether the frequency of the same CDR3 differed between samples, for example brain versus blood. Public clonotypes were identified by searching immuneACCESS, and similarity to known antiviral clonotypes was assessed with the VDJdb browser. TCRdb took over this immuneACCESS table, retaining in-frame rearrangements with V and J assigned. Such tables are incomplete; in checked studies, under half of the missing clones stem from an unresolved V gene, and the remainder is unexplained. V, J and clone size were drawn from that table, and D and trimming were deduced from the DNA. In this sample the table shows a few hundred thousand clones, more than 85% of which occur a single time. In total, the top ten clones hold roughly 5.7% of the sample.

The source material was peripheral blood, sampled roughly 5 months after surgery. Recombination joined TRBV10-3 with TRBJ2-1; the central 8 bases match TRBD1. The TCR was taken from a boy under three years old with tuberous sclerosis and intractable seizures. The CDR3 loop reads CAISSRTGSSYNEQFF. In nucleotide form, the sequence is TGTGCCATCAGTTCCAGGACAGGGAGCTCCTACAATGAGCAGTTCTTC.